Described below is a single T cell receptor (beta chain) sequence and its context. Its antigen is currently unknown. This sample stems from a study of tumour-infiltrating T cells in Burkitt lymphoma. Study at large: The Burkitt lymphoma cohort spanned all epidemiological subtypes.

Study results and limitations: Several public clonotypes recurred in numerous Burkitt lymphoma patients.

V was pared by 2 bases and J by 1 base, with 2 bases of the junction left unmatched. This CDR3 contains 16 residues. CDR1 MNHNY and CDR2 SVGAGI come from the germline V gene (reference sequence). Using immunoSEQ multiplex PCR, the repertoire was profiled, and TCRdb retains in-frame clones only, with some absent. The sample carries thousands of clones, approximately 15% recorded once. The sequence was collected from a human donor with Burkitt lymphoma. Sequenced material: tumor tissue. This chain links TRBV6-6 with TRBJ2-3; 11 bases are a match to TRBD2. The chain's CDR3 is CASSYGTSGGTDTQYF. DNA of the CDR3: TGTGCCAGCAGTTACGGGACTAGCGGAGGCACAGATACGCAGTATTTT.